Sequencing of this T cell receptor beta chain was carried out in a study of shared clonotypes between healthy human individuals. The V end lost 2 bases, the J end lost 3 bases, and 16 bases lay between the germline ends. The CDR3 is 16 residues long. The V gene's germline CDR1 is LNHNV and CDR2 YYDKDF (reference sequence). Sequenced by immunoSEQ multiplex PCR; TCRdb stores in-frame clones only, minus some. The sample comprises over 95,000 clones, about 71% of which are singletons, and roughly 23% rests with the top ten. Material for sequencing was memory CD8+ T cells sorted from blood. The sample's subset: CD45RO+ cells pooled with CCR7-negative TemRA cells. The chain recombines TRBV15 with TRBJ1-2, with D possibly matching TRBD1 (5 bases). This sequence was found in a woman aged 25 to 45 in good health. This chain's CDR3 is CATSRSGAPGHYGYTF. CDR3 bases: TGTGCCACCAGCAGATCCGGGGCCCCCGGCCACTATGGCTACACCTTC.